The following is a TCR beta chain sequence with its context. The data derive from a study of post-analysis software for immune sequencing data. Unique molecular identifiers were built into the TCR beta cDNA libraries. TCRdb re-analysed the PCR reads in MiXCR, keeping a single row per CDR3 protein. The repertoire consists of around 500,000 distinct CDR3 sequences, with around 31% occurring once and the leading ten covering around 6.1%. Sequencing was carried out using blood. This TCR was recovered from a girl aged 2-17 years with multiple sclerosis.

The CDR3 loop is CATSTRTGDGNQPQHF. The CDR3 DNA sequence: TGTGCCACCAGCACGCGGACAGGGGATGGCAATCAGCCCCAGCATTTT. The genes are TRBV15 and TRBJ1-5, with TRBD1 matching over 9 bases. The ends lost 4 bases at V and 2 bases at J; junction bases unmatched: 6. This CDR3 is built from 16 residues. The germline CDR1 and CDR2 sequences are LNHNV and YYDKDF (reference sequence).